The rows below give T cell receptor beta chains drawn from one sample of a study of early T cells in non-severe SARS-CoV-2 infection. TCRdb redid the calling of the 5' RACE reads with MiXCR, one entry per CDR3 protein. The sample has about 55,000 distinct CDR3 sequences, about 6.4% seen once. Sequencing used whole blood, obtained at baseline. The receptor set was obtained from an adult who was a healthcare worker with PCR-confirmed SARS-CoV-2 infection or an uninfected control (not recorded which). CDR3s include the opening cysteine and the closing phenylalanine or tryptophan. The order of the fields is clone size, J gene, D gene, CDR3 length, V gene, CDR3 protein, CDR3 DNA. D genes are given only for firm matches. Where a row states a size, it is once, few, many or the class of an expanded clone; other rows omit it.

many	TRBJ1-3	TRBD1	14	TRBV20-1	CSAYDRGRGNTIYF	TGCAGTGCTTATGACAGGGGTCGCGGAAACACCATATATTTT
.	TRBJ1-1	.	13	TRBV12-3/TRBV12-4	CASSLGMYNRAFF	TGTGCCAGCAGTTTAGGGATGTATAATAGGGCTTTCTTT
many	TRBJ2-3	TRBD2	15	TRBV28	CASSSHGGGTDTQYF	TGTGCCAGCAGTTCCCACGGGGGGGGCACAGATACGCAGTATTTT
many	TRBJ2-7	.	12	TRBV28	CASSPPFYEQYF	TGTGCCAGCAGTCCTCCCTTCTACGAGCAGTACTTC
many	TRBJ2-1	TRBD2	15	TRBV14	CASSQTGLGNNEQFF	TGTGCCAGCAGCCAGACGGGACTAGGAAACAATGAGCAGTTCTTC
many	TRBJ2-7	.	15	TRBV15	CATSRDGRSSYEQYF	TGTGCCACCAGCAGAGACGGTCGAAGCTCCTACGAGCAGTACTTC
.	TRBJ2-1	TRBD2	15	TRBV7-2	CASSSSGGAYNEQFF	TGTGCCAGCAGCTCTAGCGGGGGGGCCTACAATGAGCAGTTCTTC
.	TRBJ2-5	.	14	TRBV5-1	CASSSSPGAETQYF	TGCGCCAGCAGCTCCTCCCCGGGTGCAGAGACCCAGTACTTC
many	TRBJ2-7	.	13	TRBV10-3	CATRVAIGGEQYF	TGTGCCACCCGTGTGGCTATCGGAGGCGAGCAGTACTTC
many	TRBJ2-7	.	12	TRBV10-1	CASKNSTYEQYF	TGCGCCAGCAAGAACAGCACCTACGAGCAGTACTTC
.	TRBJ2-7	.	14	TRBV27	CASKMGLVSYEQYF	TGTGCCAGCAAGATGGGACTCGTATCCTACGAGCAGTACTTC
many	TRBJ1-5	TRBD1	15	TRBV29-1	CSVLIDRTGVLPQHF	TGCAGCGTTTTGATCGACCGGACAGGCGTTTTGCCCCAGCATTTT
many	TRBJ1-4	.	15	TRBV12-3/TRBV12-4	CASSFSGATNEKLFF	TGTGCCAGCAGTTTCAGTGGCGCAACTAATGAAAAACTGTTTTTT
few	TRBJ1-4	TRBD1	14	TRBV5-4	CASSRDRGDEKLFF	TGTGCCAGCAGCAGGGACAGGGGCGATGAAAAACTGTTTTTT
few	TRBJ1-1	.	16	TRBV28	CASSNPVGAGLSEAFF	TGTGCCAGCAGTAACCCGGTGGGGGCAGGGCTTTCTGAAGCTTTCTTT